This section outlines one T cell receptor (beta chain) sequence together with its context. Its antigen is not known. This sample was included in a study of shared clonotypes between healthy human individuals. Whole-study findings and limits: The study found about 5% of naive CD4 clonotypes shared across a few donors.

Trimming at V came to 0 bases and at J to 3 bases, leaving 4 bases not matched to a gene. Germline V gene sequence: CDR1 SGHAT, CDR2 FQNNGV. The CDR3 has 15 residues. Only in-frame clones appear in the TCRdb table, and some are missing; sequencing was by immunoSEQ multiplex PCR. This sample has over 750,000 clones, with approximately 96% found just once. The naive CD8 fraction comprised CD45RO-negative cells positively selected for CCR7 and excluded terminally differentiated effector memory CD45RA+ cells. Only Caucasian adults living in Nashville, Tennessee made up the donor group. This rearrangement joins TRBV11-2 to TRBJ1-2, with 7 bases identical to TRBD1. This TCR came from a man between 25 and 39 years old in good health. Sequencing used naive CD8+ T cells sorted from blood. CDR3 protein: CASSLDQGVYYGYTF. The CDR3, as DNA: TGTGCCAGCAGCTTAGATCAGGGGGTCTACTATGGCTACACCTTC. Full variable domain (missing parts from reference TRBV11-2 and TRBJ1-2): EAGVAQSPRYKIIEKRQSVAFWCNPISGHATLYWYQQILGQGPKLLIQFQNNGVVDDSQLPKDRFSAERLKGVDSTLKIQPAKLEDSAVYLCASSLDQGVYYGYTFGSGTRLTVV.